Below are 20 T cell receptor beta chains sequenced from a single sample in a study of shared clonotypes between healthy human individuals. Clones were sequenced by immunoSEQ multiplex PCR, and TCRdb holds only the in-frame ones, with some missing. The data show 2 million to 2.5 million clones, 95% seen once. Sequences were obtained from naive CD4+ T cells sorted from blood. Subset here: CD45RA+ positively selected. The receptors were sampled from a man aged 18 to 30 in good health.

The chain joins TRBV27 to TRBJ2-2; 7 positions agree with TRBD1. Germline CDR1 reads MNHEY; CDR2 reads SMNVEV (reference sequence). The trim removed 4 bases at V and 7 bases at J, leaving 3 bases unmatched. This CDR3 is built from 13 residues. CDR3: CASSSYRGGELFF. Written as DNA, the CDR3 is TGTGCCAGCAGTTCGTACAGGGGCGGGGAGCTGTTTTTT.

The table lists this clone with a count of one. The rearrangement uses TRBV2 and TRBJ2-5; D is perhaps TRBD2 (5 bases). CDR1 is SNHLY, CDR2 FYNNEI, per germline. The CDR3 is 15 residues long. Trimming cost V 1 base and J 2 bases, with 11 bases left between them. The CDR3 loop reads CASSEGVGVQETQYF. The CDR3 DNA follows: TGTGCCAGCAGTGAAGGAGTCGGGGTTCAAGAGACCCAGTACTTC.

The V call is TRBV6-5, the J call TRBJ2-5, with TRBD1 matching 9 bases. This CDR3 is 15 amino acids long. With V trimmed by 5 bases and J by 7 bases, 11 bases remained unmatched. The germline V gene has CDR1 MNHEY and CDR2 SVGAGI. The chain's CDR3 is CASSRTGGRIGTQYF. For the CDR3, the DNA is TGTGCCAGCAGTCGTACAGGGGGCCGGATCGGGACCCAGTACTTC.

The chain carries TRBV15 and TRBJ1-1; perhaps TRBD1 as D (6 bases). The ends were cut back, 3 bases at V and 2 bases at J, with 16 bases in the middle. The CDR3 is 16 amino acids. Germline V CDR1 and CDR2: LNHNV, YYDKDF (reference sequence). The CDR3 reads CATSRPHQGLNTEAFF. CDR3 nucleotides: TGTGCCACCAGCAGGCCCCACCAGGGGTTAAACACTGAAGCTTTCTTT.

The rearrangement links TRBV5-4 to TRBJ2-7, with 8 bases identical to TRBD2. The CDR3 consists of 14 residues. With V trimmed by 2 bases and J by 3 bases, 4 bases remained unmatched. The germline CDR1 and CDR2 sequences are SGHNT and YYREEE (reference sequence). CDR3 sequence: CASSFQAGDYEQYF. CDR3 nucleotide sequence: TGTGCCAGCAGCTTTCAAGCGGGAGACTACGAGCAGTACTTC.

The rearrangement joins TRBV28 to TRBJ1-3; D unclear. CDR1 MDHEN and CDR2 SYDVKM come from the germline V gene. This CDR3 comprises 14 residues. V was shortened by 5 bases and J by 0 bases, with 8 bases between the two germline ends. This CDR3 reads CASSRHYSGNTIYF. The DNA for the CDR3 is TGTGCCAGCAGTCGACACTACTCTGGAAACACCATATATTTT.

This chain links TRBV6-5 with TRBJ1-2, with TRBD1 matching 8 bases. V lost 6 bases and J lost 8; bases outside the gene matches: 11. The CDR3 is 14 amino acids. CDR1 is MNHEY, CDR2 SVGAGI, per germline. DNA of the CDR3: TGTGCCAGCAGCCTCTCTCAGGGGGCGGGCGGCTACACCTTC. This gives the protein CASSLSQGAGGYTF.

With regard to this clone: Other DNA sequences of this sample code for an identical CDR3. The rearrangement joins TRBV11-3 to TRBJ2-5; a weak D match, TRBD2 (6 bases). CDR1 and CDR2 (germline): SGHNT, YENEEA. The CDR3 extends over 13 amino acids. Trimming cost V 3 bases and J 3 bases, with 8 bases left between them. The CDR3 protein is CASSLGGKETQYF. CDR3 in DNA: TGTGCCAGCAGCTTGGGGGGAAAAGAGACCCAGTACTTC.

In regard to this clone: Distinct nucleotide sequences in the sample also encode this CDR3. V usage is TRBV7-9 and J usage is TRBJ1-1; D not resolved. The V end lost 5 bases, the J end lost 1 base, and 8 bases lay between the germline ends. The CDR3 runs to 13 residues. CDR1 is SEHNR, CDR2 FQNEAQ, per germline (reference sequence). In DNA, the CDR3 is TGTGCCAGCAGCCTACAAGAGAACACTGAAGCTTTCTTT. Translated: CASSLQENTEAFF.

The V call is TRBV7-2, the J call TRBJ2-3, with D possibly being TRBD1 (6 bases). The CDR3 spans 16 residues. Trimming shortened V by 5 bases and J by 4 bases, and 19 bases separated the two germline ends. Germline V gene sequence: CDR1 SGHTA, CDR2 FQGNSA. The CDR3 DNA is TGTGCCAGCAGCCTCCGGGGACAAACGATGTCAGATACGCAGTATTTT. Amino acid sequence: CASSLRGQTMSDTQYF.

The rearrangement links TRBV7-9 to TRBJ1-4; D gene unclear. The germline V gene encodes CDR1 SEHNR and CDR2 FQNEAQ (reference sequence). This CDR3 region has 14 residues. V shed 5 bases and J shed 4 bases, with 11 bases lying between them. The chain's CDR3 is CASSPDGFNEKLFF. The CDR3 DNA reads TGTGCCAGCAGCCCGGACGGATTTAATGAAAAACTGTTTTTT.

J is TRBJ2-1 and V is TRBV27, with 7 bases aligning to TRBD2. J lost 4 bases, V lost 7 bases, and 7 bases had no gene match. Germline V lookup: CDR1 MNHEY, CDR2 SMNVEV (reference sequence). CDR3 length: 14 residues. CDR3 region: CASTSGGFYNEQFF. The CDR3 DNA reads TGTGCCAGCACTTCGGGAGGATTTTACAATGAGCAGTTCTTC.

The chain uses TRBV19 and TRBJ1-2, with unresolved D. CDR3 length equals 16 residues. V gave up 5 bases and J gave up 0 bases, with 16 bases separating them. The germline V gene encodes CDR1 LNHDA and CDR2 SQIVND (reference sequence). The CDR3: CASSSSRESANYGYTF. The CDR3, as DNA: TGTGCCAGTAGTTCCAGCAGAGAGTCGGCTAACTATGGCTACACCTTC. The full variable domain, completed using reference TRBV19 and TRBJ1-2, is DGGITQSPKYLFRKEGQNVTLSCEQNLNHDAMYWYRQDPGQGLRLIYYSQIVNDFQKGDIAEGYSVSREKKESFPLTVTSAQKNPTAFYLCASSSSRESANYGYTFGSGTRLTVV.

This chain links TRBV7-3 with TRBJ2-7; TRBD1 might be the D (6 bases). CDR1 is SGHTA and CDR2 is FQGTGA in the germline V gene. Trimming shortened V by 0 bases and J by 7 bases, and 10 bases separated the two germline ends. The CDR3 contains 13 residues. CDR3 DNA sequence: TGTGCCAGCAGCTTAACCAGGGGCGGTGAGCAGTACTTC. It translates to CASSLTRGGEQYF.

V usage is TRBV15 and J usage is TRBJ2-7; TRBD1 aligns across 11 bases. V lost 0 bases and J lost 1; bases outside the gene matches: 11. CDR1 and CDR2 from the germline V gene are LNHNV and YYDKDF (reference sequence). The CDR3 is made up of 19 amino acids. CDR3 region: CATSRELLPGTGGSYEQYF. The CDR3 nucleotides read TGTGCCACCAGCAGAGAGCTCCTGCCCGGGACAGGGGGTTCCTACGAGCAGTACTTC.

This clone was counted once. The CDR3 here is CASGRRETQYF. The CDR3 bases are TGTGCCAGCGGCCGAAGAGAGACCCAGTACTTC. This sequence joins TRBV27 and TRBJ2-5; D gene unclear. V was cut by 8 bases and J by 4 bases, with 8 bases left in between. This CDR3 has 11 residues. Germline loops: CDR1 MNHEY, CDR2 SMNVEV (reference sequence).

This chain links TRBV7-9 with TRBJ2-3, with a tentative D call TRBD1 (5 bases). The CDR3 is 17 residues long. CDR1 is SEHNR and CDR2 is FQNEAQ in the germline V gene (reference sequence). V was clipped by 1 base and J by 2 bases, with 16 bases between them. The CDR3 protein is CASSLEGRPRATDTQYF. The CDR3 DNA is TGTGCCAGCAGCTTAGAGGGGCGTCCCAGGGCCACAGATACGCAGTATTTT.

As regards this clone: A read error may explain this, as a much larger clone is one base away. The rearrangement uses TRBV7-2 and TRBJ2-5; D unclear. The ends were cut back, 4 bases at V and 3 bases at J, with 3 bases in the middle. This CDR3 is built from 11 residues. Germline CDR1 SGHTA, CDR2 FQGNSA. As DNA, the CDR3 is TGTGCCAGCAGCTCAGAAGAGACCCAGTACTTC. Amino acids: CASSSEETQYF.

To note about this clone: The sample contains more than one DNA sequence encoding this CDR3. V usage is TRBV6-6 and J usage is TRBJ1-4; 7 bases align to TRBD1. J lost 8 bases, V lost 4 bases, and 4 bases had no gene match. This CDR3 spans 13 amino acids. Germline CDR1 MNHNY, CDR2 SVGAGI (reference sequence). The CDR3 coding sequence is TGTGCCAGCAGTTCTCGGACAGGAGAAAAACTGTTTTTT. Amino acid sequence: CASSSRTGEKLFF.

The chain is built from TRBV7-3 and TRBJ2-1, with D possibly matching TRBD2 (6 bases). The V end lost 2 bases, the J end lost 0 bases, and 8 bases lay between the germline ends. Looked up from germline, CDR1 is SGHTA and CDR2 is FQGTGA. The CDR3 covers 15 residues. The CDR3 here is CASSLAGNSYNEQFF. The CDR3 bases are TGTGCCAGCAGCTTAGCGGGGAACTCCTACAATGAGCAGTTCTTC.